This is a list of T cell receptor beta chains from one sample in a study of blood T cell repertoires in COVID-19. Sequenced by immunoSEQ multiplex PCR; TCRdb stores in-frame clones only, minus some. The table includes 230,000 or so clones, roughly 89% detected once. Sequencing was carried out using peripheral blood. The receptor source for this set is a woman aged 40 to 50 who had recovered from COVID-19. Each CDR3 is given with its conserved first and last residue. The order of the fields is V gene, D gene, J gene, clone size, CDR3 protein, CDR3 DNA. A D gene is named only where the DNA matches it firmly. Part of the rows lack a size; the others show once, few, many or a class for expanded clones.

TRBV27	.	TRBJ1-6	.	CASSYILNSPLHF	TGTGCCAGCTCTTATATATTAAATTCACCCCTCCACTTT
TRBV5-4	.	TRBJ2-2	once	CASSREQGSAGELFF	TGTGCCAGCAGCCGGGAGCAGGGAAGCGCCGGGGAGCTGTTTTTT
TRBV6-5	TRBD1	TRBJ1-2	.	CASTAGGDYGYTF	TGTGCCAGTACCGCAGGGGGAGACTATGGCTACACCTTC
TRBV3-1/TRBV3-2	.	TRBJ2-1	.	CASSQPSTDEQFF	TGTGCCAGCAGCCAGCCCTCCACTGATGAGCAGTTCTTC
TRBV7-9	TRBD2	TRBJ2-3	.	CASSFASGSVDTQYF	TGTGCCAGCAGCTTCGCTAGCGGGAGTGTAGATACGCAGTATTTT
TRBV5-1	TRBD2	TRBJ2-2	.	CASSPRGLAGGTNTGELFF	TGCGCCAGCAGCCCACGCGGACTAGCGGGGGGGACGAACACCGGGGAGCTGTTTTTT
TRBV13	TRBD2	TRBJ2-3	.	CASSSGLAHTDTQYF	TGTGCCAGCAGCTCCGGACTAGCGCACACAGATACGCAGTATTTT
TRBV7-8	TRBD1	TRBJ1-5	.	CASSLTGGVNQPQHF	TGTGCCAGCAGCTTGACAGGGGGGGTCAATCAGCCCCAGCATTTT
TRBV11-3	.	TRBJ2-3	.	CASSPPRQIDTQYF	TGTGCCAGCAGCCCCCCGCGGCAGATAGATACGCAGTATTTT
TRBV18	TRBD2	TRBJ2-5	.	CASSPASGGGQETQYF	TGTGCCAGCTCACCGGCCAGCGGGGGCGGTCAAGAGACCCAGTACTTC
TRBV2	.	TRBJ2-5	once	CASSDTRSGETQYF	TGTGCCAGCAGTGATACCCGATCCGGAGAGACCCAGTACTTC
TRBV6-5	TRBD1	TRBJ1-6	.	CASSYSGTVRSPLHF	TGTGCCAGCAGTTACTCGGGGACAGTGAGATCACCCCTCCACTTT
TRBV18	.	TRBJ1-1	.	CASSPLYLTGNTEAFF	TGTGCCAGCTCACCACTTTATTTGACAGGGAACACTGAAGCTTTCTTT
TRBV7-9	TRBD1	TRBJ2-4	.	CASSAGQGVGDIQYF	TGTGCCAGCAGCGCGGGACAGGGGGTCGGAGACATTCAGTACTTC
TRBV12-3/TRBV12-4	.	TRBJ1-6	.	CASRIENSPLHF	TGTGCCAGCAGGATAGAGAATTCACCCCTCCACTTT
TRBV7-2	.	TRBJ2-2	.	CASSLEADTGELFF	TGTGCCAGCAGCTTAGAAGCGGACACCGGGGAGCTGTTTTTT
TRBV23-1	.	TRBJ2-7	.	CASSVQGTDRPYEQYF	TGCGCCAGCAGTGTTCAGGGGACGGACAGACCCTACGAGCAGTACTTC
TRBV29-1	.	TRBJ1-6	.	CSATDDNSPLHF	TGCAGCGCCACAGACGATAATTCACCCCTCCACTTT
TRBV19	.	TRBJ2-1	.	CASRGLDFEDNEQFF	TGTGCCAGTAGGGGACTGGACTTTGAGGACAATGAGCAGTTCTTC